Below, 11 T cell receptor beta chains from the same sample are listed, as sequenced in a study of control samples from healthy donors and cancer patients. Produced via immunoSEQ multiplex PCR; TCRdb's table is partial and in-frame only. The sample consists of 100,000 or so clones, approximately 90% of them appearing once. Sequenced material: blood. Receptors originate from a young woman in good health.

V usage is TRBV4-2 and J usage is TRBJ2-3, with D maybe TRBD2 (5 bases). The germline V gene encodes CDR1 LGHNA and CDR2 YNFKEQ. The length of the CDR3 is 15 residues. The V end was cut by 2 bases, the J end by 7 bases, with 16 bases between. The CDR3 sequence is CASSQLSGPTYTQYF. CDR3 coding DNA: TGTGCCAGCAGCCAACTAAGCGGACCCACGTATACGCAGTATTTT.

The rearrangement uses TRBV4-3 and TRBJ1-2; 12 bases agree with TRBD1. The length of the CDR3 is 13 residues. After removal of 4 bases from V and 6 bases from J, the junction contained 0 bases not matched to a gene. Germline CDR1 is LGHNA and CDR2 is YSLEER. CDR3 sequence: CASSRDRGHGYTF. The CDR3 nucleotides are TGCGCCAGCAGCCGGGACAGGGGGCATGGCTACACCTTC.

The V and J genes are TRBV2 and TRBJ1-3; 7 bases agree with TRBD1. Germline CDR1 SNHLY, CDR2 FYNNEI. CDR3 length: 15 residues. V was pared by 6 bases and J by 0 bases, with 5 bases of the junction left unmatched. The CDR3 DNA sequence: TGTGCCAGCAGGGACAGGTCTAGCTCTGGAAACACCATATATTTT. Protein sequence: CASRDRSSSGNTIYF.

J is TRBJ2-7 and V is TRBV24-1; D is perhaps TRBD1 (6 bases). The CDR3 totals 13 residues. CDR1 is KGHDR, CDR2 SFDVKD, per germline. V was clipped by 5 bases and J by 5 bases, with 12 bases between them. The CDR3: CATSAPGVHEQYF. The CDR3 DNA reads TGTGCCACCAGTGCTCCAGGGGTACACGAGCAGTACTTC.

The CDR3 loop is CASGSGTSYNEQFF. DNA for the CDR3: TGTGCTAGTGGTTCGGGCACCAGCTACAATGAGCAGTTCTTC. This sequence joins TRBV12-5 and TRBJ2-1; D is unresolved. This CDR3 region has 14 residues. Trimming stripped 4 bases from V and 3 bases from J, with 10 bases between. Germline V lookup: CDR1 LGHNT, CDR2 FRNRAP.

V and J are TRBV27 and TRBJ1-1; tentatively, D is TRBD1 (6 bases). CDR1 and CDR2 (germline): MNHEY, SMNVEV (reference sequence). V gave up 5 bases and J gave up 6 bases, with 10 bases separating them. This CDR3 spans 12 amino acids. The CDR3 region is CASSPGAAEAFF. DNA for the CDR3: TGTGCCAGCAGTCCAGGGGCCGCTGAAGCTTTCTTT.

CDR3 in DNA: TGCAGTTTGACTGTTTTTAATGAGCAGTTCTTC. It is translated as CSLTVFNEQFF. The chain couples TRBV20-1 to TRBJ2-1; D gene uncertain. CDR1 DFQATT and CDR2 SNEGSKA come from the germline V gene (reference sequence). Trimming took off 8 bases at V and 7 bases at J, with 12 bases between the two ends. CDR3 length equals 11 residues.

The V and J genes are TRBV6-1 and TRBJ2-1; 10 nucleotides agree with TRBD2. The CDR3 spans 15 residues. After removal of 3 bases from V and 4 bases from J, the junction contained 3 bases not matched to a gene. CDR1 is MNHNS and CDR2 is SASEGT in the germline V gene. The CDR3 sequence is CASSEKAGGYNEQFF. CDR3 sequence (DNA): TGTGCCAGCAGTGAGAAAGCGGGGGGGTACAATGAGCAGTTCTTC.

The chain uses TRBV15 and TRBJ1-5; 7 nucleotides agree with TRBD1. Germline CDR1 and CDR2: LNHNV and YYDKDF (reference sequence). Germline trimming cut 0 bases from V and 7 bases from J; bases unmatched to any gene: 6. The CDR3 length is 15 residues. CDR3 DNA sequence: TGTGCCACCAGCAGAGACGGACAGGCTCTGCAGCCCCAGCATTTT. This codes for CATSRDGQALQPQHF. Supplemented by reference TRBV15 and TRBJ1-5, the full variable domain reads DAMVIQNPRYQVTQFGKPVTLSCSQTLNHNVMYWYQQKSSQAPKLLFHYYDKDFNNEADTPDNFQSRRPNTSFCFLDIRSPGLGDTAMYLCATSRDGQALQPQHFGDGTRLSIL.

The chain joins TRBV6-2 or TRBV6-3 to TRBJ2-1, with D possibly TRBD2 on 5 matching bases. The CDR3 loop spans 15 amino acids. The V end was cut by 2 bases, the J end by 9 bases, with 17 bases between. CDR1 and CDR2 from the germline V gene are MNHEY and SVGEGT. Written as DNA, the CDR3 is TGTGCCAGCAGTTACGGGAGTGGCTTGGTGAGTGAGCAGTTCTTC. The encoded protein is CASSYGSGLVSEQFF.

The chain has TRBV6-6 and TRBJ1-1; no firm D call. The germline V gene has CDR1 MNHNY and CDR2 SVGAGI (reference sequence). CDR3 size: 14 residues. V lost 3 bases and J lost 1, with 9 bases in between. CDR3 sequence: CASSYINPNTEAFF. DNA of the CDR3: TGTGCCAGCAGTTATATCAACCCGAACACTGAAGCTTTCTTT.